A selection of T cell receptor beta chains follows, all from one sample in a study of long-term antiretroviral therapy in people with HIV. Profiled with immunoSEQ multiplex PCR; TCRdb holds only in-frame clones, not every one. The repertoire holds just over 35,000 clones, with around 94% as singletons. The starting material was unsorted PBMCs, obtained 4.1 years after starting antiretroviral therapy. The receptors were gathered from a woman aged 50 to 65 with HIV. Each CDR3 is given with its conserved first and last residue. Fields, in order: J gene, D gene, V gene, clone size, CDR3 DNA, CDR3 protein. The D gene is left open where the match is weak. A clone size is listed for some rows: how often the clone was seen (once, few, many), or a class if it is expanded.

TRBJ2-7 TRBD1 TRBV6-6 NA TGTGCCAGCAGCCCTAGAGGGGGCCGCTCCTACGAGCAGTACTTC CASSPRGGRSYEQYF
TRBJ2-7 NA TRBV6-1 NA TGTGCCAGCAGTGAAAGGGAGCTCTCCTACGAGCAGTACTTC CASSERELSYEQYF
TRBJ2-1 TRBD2 TRBV19 once TGTGCCAGTAGTACGGGGACTAGCGGTTACAATGAGCAGTTCTTC CASSTGTSGYNEQFF
TRBJ1-1 TRBD1 TRBV9 NA TGTGCCAGCGGGGGACAGGGACCTAACACTGAAGCTTTCTTT CASGGQGPNTEAFF
TRBJ1-3 NA TRBV30 NA TGTGCCTGGAGTGTACTTTCGGCCACTGGAAACACCATATATTTT CAWSVLSATGNTIYF
TRBJ2-6 TRBD1 TRBV5-1 NA TGCGCCAGCAGCTTTGGACAGGGAGGGGCCAACGTCCTGACTTTC CASSFGQGGANVLTF
TRBJ2-3 NA TRBV5-1 NA TGCGCCAGCAGCCCGGAGGGGAGCCGCACAGATACGCAGTATTTT CASSPEGSRTDTQYF
TRBJ1-5 TRBD1 TRBV4-1 once TGCGCCAGCAGCCTTGTCCCAGGGGGCTATCAGCCCCAGCATTTT CASSLVPGGYQPQHF
TRBJ2-6 NA TRBV7-6 NA TGTGCCAGCAGCCCCCTGGGGCCCGGCTCTGGGGCCAACGTCCTGACTTTC CASSPLGPGSGANVLTF
TRBJ1-1 TRBD1 TRBV5-4 NA TGTGCCAGCAGCCTCCCCGGGACAGGGAACACTGAAGCTTTCTTT CASSLPGTGNTEAFF
TRBJ2-7 NA TRBV29-1 NA TGCAGCGTTGTAGGACAGTCATTCGCCGACGAGCAGTACTTC CSVVGQSFADEQYF
TRBJ2-7 TRBD1 TRBV25-1 NA TGTGCCGGCAGTGATTCGACAGGGCAAACCTACGAGCAGTACTTC CAGSDSTGQTYEQYF
TRBJ1-6 NA TRBV5-6 NA TGTGCCAGCAGCCCCGGCGGCAGCAATTCACCCCTCCACTTT CASSPGGSNSPLHF
TRBJ2-7 NA TRBV7-9 NA TGTGCCAGCAGTTGGCGGGTGGGCGGGCCGGTCGAGCAGTACTTC CASSWRVGGPVEQYF
TRBJ1-1 NA TRBV5-1 NA TGCGCCAGCAGCTTTAGGGACCGCGGCACTGAAGCTTTCTTT CASSFRDRGTEAFF
TRBJ1-4 NA TRBV6-5 NA TGTGCCAGCAGTTTCCGAGGGGCGTCTAATGAAAAACTGTTTTTT CASSFRGASNEKLFF
TRBJ1-3 NA TRBV4-1 NA TGCGCCAGCAGCCTTGAATCCGGGACAAACTCTGGAAACACCATATATTTT CASSLESGTNSGNTIYF
TRBJ2-7 NA TRBV15 NA TGTGCCACCAGCAGTGTACAGGGTGCATACGAGCAGTACTTC CATSSVQGAYEQYF
TRBJ2-2 NA TRBV4-2 NA TGTGCCAGCAGCCAAGGAGAGGGAGCGAACACCGGGGAGCTGTTTTTT CASSQGEGANTGELFF
TRBJ1-4 TRBD1 TRBV27 NA TGTGCCAGCAGTCGGACAGGATGGAGTGAAAAACTGTTTTTT CASSRTGWSEKLFF
TRBJ2-5 TRBD2 TRBV7-2 NA TGTGCCAGCAGCTCGGGACTAGCGGGGGCACAAGAGACCCAGTACTTC CASSSGLAGAQETQYF
TRBJ2-5 TRBD2 TRBV4-2 NA TGTGCCAGCAGCCAAGTTGGGGCGGGGGGGCAAGAGACCCAGTACTTC CASSQVGAGGQETQYF
TRBJ2-7 NA TRBV7-6 NA TGTGCCAGCAGCCCCTCAGCGGACTCCTACGAGCAGTACTTC CASSPSADSYEQYF
TRBJ2-3 NA TRBV7-3 NA TGTGCCAGCAGCCATTACCAGCGGGGCACAGATACGCAGTATTTT CASSHYQRGTDTQYF
TRBJ2-6 TRBD2 TRBV7-2 NA TGTGCCAGCAGCTTCCTAGCGGGGGTAGGGGCCAACGTCCTGACTTTC CASSFLAGVGANVLTF
TRBJ2-1 NA TRBV15 NA TGTGCCACCAGCAGAGATCTGGGGGCAGGGAATGAGCAGTTCTTC CATSRDLGAGNEQFF
TRBJ2-3 NA TRBV18 NA TGTGCCAGCTCACCACCGGAGCGGTCACAGTATTTT CASSPPERSQYF
TRBJ1-5 NA TRBV10-1 NA TGCGCCAGCAGTGAGTTCGGGGGGGAGAGCAATCAGCCCCAGCATTTT CASSEFGGESNQPQHF
TRBJ2-5 TRBD2 TRBV5-5 NA TGTGCCAGCAGCGTTGGACTAGCGGGGGGAGGTGAGACCCAGTACTTC CASSVGLAGGGETQYF
TRBJ2-3 NA TRBV9 NA TGTGCCAGCAGCGTATTTGGGCCAGATACGCAGTATTTT CASSVFGPDTQYF
TRBJ2-7 NA TRBV9 NA TGTGCCAGCAGCGTAGTGGGCGGAAACCCCTACGAGCAGTACTTC CASSVVGGNPYEQYF
TRBJ1-4 TRBD1 TRBV2 NA TGTGCCAGCAGTGACAGGGGGCGCGCAACTAATGAAAAACTGTTTTTT CASSDRGRATNEKLFF
TRBJ1-2 TRBD1 TRBV5-1 NA TGCGCCAGCAGCTTGGCCGGGACAGGGATGATCTATGGCTACACCTTC CASSLAGTGMIYGYTF
TRBJ2-3 TRBD1 TRBV10-3 NA TGTGCCATCCGGGACAGTAGCACAGATACGCAGTATTTT CAIRDSSTDTQYF
TRBJ1-2 NA TRBV12-5 NA TGTGCTAGTGGTTTCGGGGGGACGGACTCGAGGATTAACTATGGCTACACCTTC CASGFGGTDSRINYGYTF
TRBJ1-1 TRBD1 TRBV30 NA TGTGCCTGGAGCAACTTTGGACAGGGGACTGAAGCTTTCTTT CAWSNFGQGTEAFF
TRBJ2-6 NA TRBV2 NA TGTGCCTCCGGGACGGCCCGCTCTGGGGCCAACGTCCTGACTTTC CASGTARSGANVLTF
TRBJ2-4 NA TRBV23-1 NA TGCGCCAGCGTCACGACGGCGGGCCTGGACATTCAGTACTTC CASVTTAGLDIQYF
TRBJ1-2 NA TRBV6-1 NA TGTGCCAGCAGTGAAACATTGGTGGGGGGCTACACCTTC CASSETLVGGYTF
TRBJ1-1 NA TRBV7-9 NA TGTGCCAGCTTCCCAGTGCCGGGGGGCGAATATAGCACTGAAGCTTTCTTT CASFPVPGGEYSTEAFF
TRBJ2-7 TRBD1 TRBV7-3 NA TGTGCCAGCAGTCCGGGACAGGGCTACGAGCAGTACTTC CASSPGQGYEQYF
TRBJ2-7 NA TRBV6-5 NA TGTGCCAGCAGCTACGACAGCTACGAGCAGTACTTC CASSYDSYEQYF